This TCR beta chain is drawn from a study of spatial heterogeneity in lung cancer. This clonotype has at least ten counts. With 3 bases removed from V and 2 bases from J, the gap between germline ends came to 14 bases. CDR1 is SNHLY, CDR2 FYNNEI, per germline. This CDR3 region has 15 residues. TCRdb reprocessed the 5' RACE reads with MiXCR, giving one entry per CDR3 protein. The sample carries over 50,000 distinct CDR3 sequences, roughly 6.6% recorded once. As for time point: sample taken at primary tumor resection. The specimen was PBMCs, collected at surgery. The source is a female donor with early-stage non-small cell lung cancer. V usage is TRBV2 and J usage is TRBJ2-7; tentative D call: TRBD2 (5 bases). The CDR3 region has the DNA TGTGCCAGCAGTGAGCAGAGGGCCTCCCCCTACGAGCAGTACTTC. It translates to CASSEQRASPYEQYF. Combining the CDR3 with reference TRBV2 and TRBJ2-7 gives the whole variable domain EPEVTQTPSHQVTQMGQEVILRCVPISNHLYFYWYRQILGQKVEFLVSFYNNEISEKSEIFDDQFSVERPDGSNFTLKIRSTKLEDSAMYFCASSEQRASPYEQYFGPGTRLTVT.